This T cell receptor beta chain appears in the sequencing data of a study of blood T cell repertoires in COVID-19 (dated by TCRdb to the early 2020s). The study in broad terms: The collaborator samples originated in the United States, Italy and Spain and spanned the acute and convalescent phases of COVID-19. The repertoires were released in a freely available public database meant as a resource for research on the immune response to SARS-CoV-2. HLA class I and class II types, where available, came from metadata supplied by the sample provider rather than from assay-based typing. Samples came from the ongoing ImmuneRACE study (first 160 participants) plus 1,254 subjects from 6 global collaborators. A de-identified subject ID, COVID-19 status, age in years and sex were almost always included in the sample metadata. Deeply sampled blood TCRbeta repertoires from subjects exposed to, actively infected with, or recovered from COVID-19 were included in the dataset. The material from the prospective study consisted of cDNA or gDNA derived from T cells, B-cell-depleted T cells, or PBMCs.

The junction shows trimming of 6 bases on V and 5 bases on J, and the gene matches do not reach 12 bases of it. From the germline V gene (reference sequence), CDR1 is LNHDA and CDR2 is SQIVND. The CDR3 sequence holds 15 residues, the cysteine and phenylalanine included. Of the read, only the CDR3 DNA is kept; its 45 bases are in frame from base 1. Results and caveats for the whole study, not just this receptor: How much clinical and demographic metadata was included differed by source and by participant, and the metadata was provided uncurated.

Each collaborating institution followed its own protocols to collect whole blood in K2EDTA tubes. For TCRbeta analysis, collaborators shipped samples as frozen whole blood, isolated PBMCs, or DNA extracted from either of those sample types. The immunoSEQ Assay, a bias-controlled multiplex PCR, was used to amplify TCRbeta CDR3 regions from genomic DNA. The published analysis was carried out like this. Within the assay, amplification of reference gene primers was used to estimate how many nucleated cells each sample contained. Sequence reads were collapsed and filtered to measure the absolute abundance of every unique TCRbeta CDR3 rearrangement. Productive Simpson clonality was computed per sample as the square root of Simpson's diversity index over productive rearrangements. Not all clones reach the TCRdb copy of this immuneACCESS table, which keeps in-frame sequences only. Checked studies attribute under half of the gap to unresolved V genes and leave the rest unexplained. V, J and clone size reflect that table, while D and trimming were determined from the DNA. For this sample there are 120,000 or so clones; about 80% appear just once. The top ten constitute about 17% of the sample.

In the case of this clone: This clone's antigen is unknown. Base qualities are missing; no much larger clone stands one base away.

This TCR derives from a woman aged 45-60 years with acute or convalescent COVID-19. The rearranged segments are TRBV19 and TRBJ1-2, with 7 bases in between that match TRBD1. Sequenced sample: peripheral blood. In nucleotide form, the sequence is TGTGCCAGTAGCCTATTAGACAGGGCTGGGTATGGCTACACCTTC. It encodes CASSLLDRAGYGYTF.